These 18 T cell receptor beta chains were sequenced from one sample in a study of blood T cell repertoires in COVID-19. Repertoires were generated with immunoSEQ multiplex PCR, while TCRdb's copy carries only in-frame clones and drops some. The sample shows about 100,000 clones, roughly 84% of them seen only once. Sequencing input: peripheral blood. These receptors came from a woman aged 55-69 years in a cohort sampled during active or convalescent COVID-19.

The chain couples TRBV12-3 or TRBV12-4 to TRBJ2-1; D is unclear. V lost 6 bases to trimming and J lost 10 bases, with 13 bases between them. The CDR3 contains 12 residues. The chain's CDR3 is CASSSEVSEQFF. In DNA, the CDR3 is TGTGCCAGCAGCTCTGAGGTCTCAGAGCAGTTCTTC.

The rearrangement uses TRBV19 and TRBJ1-2; D is possibly TRBD1 (5 bases). The V gene lost 2 bases and the J gene lost 6 bases, with 16 bases spanning the gap. This CDR3 has 15 amino acids. Germline loops: CDR1 LNHDA, CDR2 SQIVND (reference sequence). The CDR3 bases are TGTGCCAGTAGTATAACCTCGGCGGGGCACCATGGCTACACCTTC. It yields the protein CASSITSAGHHGYTF.

The chain recombines TRBV7-9 with TRBJ1-5; TRBD1 is a possible D gene (6 bases). The length of the CDR3 is 14 residues. Germline assignment: CDR1 SEHNR and CDR2 FQNEAQ (reference sequence). V gave up 4 bases and J gave up 1 base, with 8 bases separating them. CDR3 nucleotides: TGTGCCAGCAGCTGGGGGCCCAGCAATCAGCCCCAGCATTTT. As protein: CASSWGPSNQPQHF.

This clone was picked up one time. The V call is TRBV7-2, the J call TRBJ2-1; TRBD1 agrees at 8 bases. V trimming: 2 bases; J trimming: 4 bases; junction bases outside the gene matches: 7. The germline gives CDR1 SGHTA, CDR2 FQGNSA. The CDR3 runs to 16 residues. In DNA, the CDR3 is TGTGCCAGCAGCTTACGGGCCACAGGGGGTTACAATGAGCAGTTCTTC. This encodes CASSLRATGGYNEQFF.

The J gene is TRBJ2-7, the V gene TRBV13; D is perhaps TRBD2 (6 bases). Germline lookup yields CDR1 PRHDT and CDR2 FYEKMQ (reference sequence). The CDR3 is 13 residues long. V lost 7 bases and J lost 0, with 10 bases in between. CDR3 nucleotide sequence: TGTGCCAGCACGGGACTCAACTCCTACGAGCAGTACTTC. Its translation is CASTGLNSYEQYF.

The rearrangement links TRBV5-4 to TRBJ2-7; 12 bases fit TRBD1. Germline V gene data show CDR1 as SGHNT and CDR2 as YYREEE (reference sequence). The CDR3 extends over 17 amino acids. The ends lost 3 bases at V and 7 bases at J; junction bases unmatched: 14. The DNA for the CDR3 is TGTGCCAGCAGCTCTTGGCCGGGACAGGGGGCGCCCGAAGAGCAGTACTTC. This encodes CASSSWPGQGAPEEQYF.

V and J are TRBV27 and TRBJ2-6; 7 nucleotides match TRBD2. Per germline, CDR1 MNHEY and CDR2 SMNVEV (reference sequence). J was trimmed by 0 bases and V by 6 bases; bases with no gene match: 11. The CDR3 totals 18 residues. Here the CDR3 reads CASSPLAAFGSGANVLTF. The CDR3 DNA reads TGTGCCAGCAGCCCCCTAGCGGCATTCGGCTCTGGGGCCAACGTCCTGACTTTC.

This CDR3 is CASSQAERGNYGYTF. The CDR3 bases are TGCGCCAGCAGCCAGGCAGAAAGAGGGAACTATGGCTACACCTTC. The rearrangement links TRBV5-1 to TRBJ1-2, with D unclear. V lost 4 bases and J 2 bases, leaving 15 bases between the germline ends. The length of the CDR3 is 15 residues. The germline V gene has CDR1 SGHRS and CDR2 YFSETQ.

This chain links TRBV19 with TRBJ1-4; 9 bases are shared with TRBD1. Losses at the gene ends were 7 bases for V and 2 bases for J; bases not matched to a gene: 8. CDR3 length: 16 amino acids. Germline assignment: CDR1 LNHDA and CDR2 SQIVND (reference sequence). CDR3 nucleotides: TGTGCCAGTACAGGACAGGGGATTGGCACTAATGAAAAACTGTTTTTT. As protein: CASTGQGIGTNEKLFF.

This CDR3 reads CASSETQDSPLHF. CDR3 nucleotides: TGTGCCAGCAGCGAAACCCAGGATTCACCCCTCCACTTT. V and J are TRBV7-9 and TRBJ1-6; D not certain. V lost 5 bases, J lost 8 bases, and 10 bases lay in between. The V gene's germline CDR1 is SEHNR and CDR2 FQNEAQ (reference sequence). The CDR3 totals 13 residues.

The chain is built from TRBV7-9 and TRBJ1-2; the match to TRBD1 covers 8 bases. The CDR3 consists of 12 residues. J was trimmed by 6 bases and V by 5 bases; bases with no gene match: 2. Per the germline V gene, CDR1 is SEHNR and CDR2 is FQNEAQ (reference sequence). In DNA, the CDR3 is TGTGCCAGCAGCGCGACAGGGGATGGCTACACCTTC. Translating gives CASSATGDGYTF. The variable domain in full, completed from reference TRBV7-9 and TRBJ1-2, reads DTGVSQNPRHKITKRGQNVTFRCDPISEHNRLYWYRQTLGQGPEFLTYFQNEAQLEKSRLLSDRFSAERPKGSFSTLEIQRTEQGDSAMYLCASSATGDGYTFGSGTRLTVV.

The genes are TRBV27 and TRBJ1-4; D is uncertain. CDR3 length equals 13 residues. V was clipped by 5 bases and J by 8 bases, with 12 bases between them. Germline V gene lookup returns CDR1 MNHEY and CDR2 SMNVEV (reference sequence). CDR3 residues: CASSRIPGEKLFF. The CDR3 DNA follows: TGTGCCAGCAGTCGAATCCCCGGGGAAAAACTGTTTTTT.

The chain combines TRBV6-2 or TRBV6-3 with TRBJ1-1, with D possibly matching TRBD1 (6 bases). CDR3 length: 13 residues. CDR1 and CDR2 (germline): MNHEY, SVGEGT. V was trimmed by 2 bases and J by 5 bases, leaving 9 bases between them. The CDR3 is CASSYVGTTEAFF. As DNA, the CDR3 is TGTGCCAGCAGTTACGTCGGGACAACTGAAGCTTTCTTT.

The CDR3: CASSIGVDTEAFF. The DNA for the CDR3 is TGTGCCAGTAGTATAGGCGTGGACACTGAAGCTTTCTTT. The V and J genes are TRBV19 and TRBJ1-1; D gene uncertain. Trimming stripped 1 base from V and 3 bases from J, with 6 bases between. The germline CDR1 and CDR2 sequences are LNHDA and SQIVND (reference sequence). This CDR3 has 13 residues. The complete variable domain, with remaining parts taken from reference TRBV19 and TRBJ1-1, reads DGGITQSPKYLFRKEGQNVTLSCEQNLNHDAMYWYRQDPGQGLRLIYYSQIVNDFQKGDIAEGYSVSREKKESFPLTVTSAQKNPTAFYLCASSIGVDTEAFFGQGTRLTVV.

This rearrangement joins TRBV6-1 to TRBJ1-6; D is unresolved. The CDR3 runs 13 residues. The V end was cut by 3 bases, the J end by 7 bases, with 7 bases between. Germline loops: CDR1 MNHNS, CDR2 SASEGT. The CDR3 spells CASSEAGNSPLHF. In DNA, the CDR3 is TGTGCCAGCAGTGAGGCGGGGAATTCACCCCTCCACTTT.

The rearrangement joins TRBV5-1 to TRBJ2-2; 8 positions match TRBD1. This CDR3 is built from 15 residues. The V gene's germline CDR1 is SGHRS and CDR2 YFSETQ. After removal of 0 bases from V and 7 bases from J, the junction contained 5 bases not matched to a gene. The CDR3 nucleotides read TGCGCCAGCAGCTTGGAGCAGGGGGCGATCGGGGAGCTGTTTTTT. Its protein is CASSLEQGAIGELFF.

V and J are TRBV6-5 and TRBJ2-5, with TRBD2 matching 7 bases. The germline CDR1 and CDR2 sequences are MNHEY and SVGAGI. This CDR3 contains 14 residues. Trimming at V came to 6 bases and at J to 1 base, leaving 5 bases not matched to a gene. This CDR3 is CASSLWGGQETQYF. The CDR3 DNA is TGTGCCAGCAGCCTTTGGGGGGGCCAAGAGACCCAGTACTTC.

This chain joins TRBV7-9 and TRBJ2-7; 7 bases fit TRBD1. V was pared by 1 base and J by 3 bases, with 9 bases of the junction left unmatched. Germline V lookup: CDR1 SEHNR, CDR2 FQNEAQ (reference sequence). This CDR3 region has 16 residues. For the CDR3, the DNA is TGTGCCAGCAGCTTAGTGGATGCTAGGGGGCACTACGAGCAGTACTTC. Amino acids: CASSLVDARGHYEQYF.